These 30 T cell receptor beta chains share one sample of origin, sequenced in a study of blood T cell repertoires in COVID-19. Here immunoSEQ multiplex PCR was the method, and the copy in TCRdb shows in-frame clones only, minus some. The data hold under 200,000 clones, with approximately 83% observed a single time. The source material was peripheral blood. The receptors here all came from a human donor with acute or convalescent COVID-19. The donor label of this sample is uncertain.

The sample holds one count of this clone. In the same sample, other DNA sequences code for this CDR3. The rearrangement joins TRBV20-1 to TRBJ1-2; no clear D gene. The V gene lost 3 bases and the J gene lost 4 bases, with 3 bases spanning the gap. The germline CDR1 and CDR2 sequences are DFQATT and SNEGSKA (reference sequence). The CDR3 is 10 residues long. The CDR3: CSARSYGYTF. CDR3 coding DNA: TGCAGTGCTAGGAGCTATGGCTACACCTTC.

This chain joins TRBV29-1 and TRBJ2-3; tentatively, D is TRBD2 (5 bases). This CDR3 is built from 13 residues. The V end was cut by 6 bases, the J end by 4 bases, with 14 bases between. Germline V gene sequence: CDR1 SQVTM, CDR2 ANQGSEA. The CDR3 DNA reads TGCAGCGTGGGAGTGCGCGAGGCAGATACGCAGTATTTT. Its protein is CSVGVREADTQYF.

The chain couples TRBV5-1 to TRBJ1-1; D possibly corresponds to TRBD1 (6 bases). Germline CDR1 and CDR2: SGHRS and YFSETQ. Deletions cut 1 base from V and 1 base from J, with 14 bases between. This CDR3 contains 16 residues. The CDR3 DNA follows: TGCGCCAGCAGCTTGTCAGGGGCCCGCAGGAACACTGAAGCTTTCTTT. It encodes CASSLSGARRNTEAFF. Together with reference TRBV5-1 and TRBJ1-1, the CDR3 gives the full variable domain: KAGVTQTPRYLIKTRGQQVTLSCSPISGHRSVSWYQQTPGQGLQFLFEYFSETQRNKGNFPGRFSGRQFSNSRSEMNVSTLELGDSALYLCASSLSGARRNTEAFFGQGTRLTVV.

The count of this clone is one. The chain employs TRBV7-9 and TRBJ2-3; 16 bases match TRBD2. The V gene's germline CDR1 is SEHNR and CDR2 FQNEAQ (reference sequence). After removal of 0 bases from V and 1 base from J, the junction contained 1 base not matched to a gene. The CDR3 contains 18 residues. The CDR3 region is CASSLAGLAGGRTDTQYF. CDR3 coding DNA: TGTGCCAGCAGCTTAGCGGGACTAGCGGGAGGGCGCACAGATACGCAGTATTTT.

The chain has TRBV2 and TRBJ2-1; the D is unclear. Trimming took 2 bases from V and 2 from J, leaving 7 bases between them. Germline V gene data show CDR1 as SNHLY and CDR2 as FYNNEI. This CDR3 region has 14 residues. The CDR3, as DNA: TGTGCCAGCAGTGAACGGGTGGCCTACAATGAGCAGTTCTTC. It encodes CASSERVAYNEQFF. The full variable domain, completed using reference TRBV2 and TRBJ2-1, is EPEVTQTPSHQVTQMGQEVILRCVPISNHLYFYWYRQILGQKVEFLVSFYNNEISEKSEIFDDQFSVERPDGSNFTLKIRSTKLEDSAMYFCASSERVAYNEQFFGPGTRLTVL.

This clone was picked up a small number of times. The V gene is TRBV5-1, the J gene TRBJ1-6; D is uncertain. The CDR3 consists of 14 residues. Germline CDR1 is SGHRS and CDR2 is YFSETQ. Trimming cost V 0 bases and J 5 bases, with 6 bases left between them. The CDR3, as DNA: TGCGCCAGCAGCTTGGACACCCATAATTCACCCCTCCACTTT. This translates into CASSLDTHNSPLHF.

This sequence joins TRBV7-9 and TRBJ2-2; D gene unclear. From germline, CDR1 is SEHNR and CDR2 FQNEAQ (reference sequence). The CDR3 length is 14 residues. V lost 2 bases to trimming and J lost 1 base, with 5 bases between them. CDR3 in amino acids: CASSLTWNTGELFF. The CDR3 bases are TGTGCCAGCAGCTTAACATGGAACACCGGGGAGCTGTTTTTT.

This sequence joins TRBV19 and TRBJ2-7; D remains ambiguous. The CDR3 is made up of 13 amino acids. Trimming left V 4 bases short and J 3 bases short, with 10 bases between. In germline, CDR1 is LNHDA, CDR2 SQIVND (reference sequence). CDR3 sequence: CASSRASSYEQYF. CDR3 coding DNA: TGTGCCAGTAGTAGGGCCAGCAGCTACGAGCAGTACTTC. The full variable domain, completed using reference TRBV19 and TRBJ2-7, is DGGITQSPKYLFRKEGQNVTLSCEQNLNHDAMYWYRQDPGQGLRLIYYSQIVNDFQKGDIAEGYSVSREKKESFPLTVTSAQKNPTAFYLCASSRASSYEQYFGPGTRLTVT.

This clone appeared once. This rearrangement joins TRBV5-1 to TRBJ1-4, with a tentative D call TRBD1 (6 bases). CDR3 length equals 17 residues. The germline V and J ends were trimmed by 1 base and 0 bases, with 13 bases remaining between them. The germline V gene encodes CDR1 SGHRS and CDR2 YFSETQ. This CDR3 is CASSLTDRTATNEKLFF. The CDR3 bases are TGCGCCAGCAGCTTGACGGACAGAACGGCAACTAATGAAAAACTGTTTTTT.

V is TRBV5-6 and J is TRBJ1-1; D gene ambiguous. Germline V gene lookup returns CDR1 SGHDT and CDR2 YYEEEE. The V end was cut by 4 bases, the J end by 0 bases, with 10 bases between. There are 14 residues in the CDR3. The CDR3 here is CASSRVVMNTEAFF. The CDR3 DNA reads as TGTGCCAGCAGCCGGGTCGTAATGAACACTGAAGCTTTCTTT.

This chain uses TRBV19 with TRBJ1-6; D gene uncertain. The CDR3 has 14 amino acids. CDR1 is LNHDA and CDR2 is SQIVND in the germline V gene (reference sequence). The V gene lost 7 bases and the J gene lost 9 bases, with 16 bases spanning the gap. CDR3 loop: CASKVVGEGSPLHF. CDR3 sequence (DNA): TGTGCCAGTAAGGTAGTGGGAGAAGGTTCACCCCTCCACTTT.

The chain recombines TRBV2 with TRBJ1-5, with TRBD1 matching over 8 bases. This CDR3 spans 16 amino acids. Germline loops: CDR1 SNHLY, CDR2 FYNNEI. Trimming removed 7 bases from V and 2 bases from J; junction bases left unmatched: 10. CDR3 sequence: CASTNRGVSGNQPQHF. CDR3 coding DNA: TGTGCCAGCACAAACAGGGGGGTTTCGGGCAATCAGCCCCAGCATTTT. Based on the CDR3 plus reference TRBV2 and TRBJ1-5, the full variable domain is EPEVTQTPSHQVTQMGQEVILRCVPISNHLYFYWYRQILGQKVEFLVSFYNNEISEKSEIFDDQFSVERPDGSNFTLKIRSTKLEDSAMYFCASTNRGVSGNQPQHFGDGTRLSIL.

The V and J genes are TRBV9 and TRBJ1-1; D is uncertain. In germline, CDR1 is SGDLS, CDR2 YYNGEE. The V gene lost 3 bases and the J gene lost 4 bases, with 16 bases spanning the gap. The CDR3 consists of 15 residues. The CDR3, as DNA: TGTGCCAGCAGCGCCTATCCGACCGAGGGCACTGAAGCTTTCTTT. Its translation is CASSAYPTEGTEAFF.

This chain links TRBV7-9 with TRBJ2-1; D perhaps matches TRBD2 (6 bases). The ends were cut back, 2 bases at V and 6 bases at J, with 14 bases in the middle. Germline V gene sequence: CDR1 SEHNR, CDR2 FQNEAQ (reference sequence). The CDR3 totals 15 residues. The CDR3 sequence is CASSLTGLLANEQFF. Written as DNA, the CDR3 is TGTGCCAGCAGCTTAACGGGACTCCTTGCCAATGAGCAGTTCTTC.

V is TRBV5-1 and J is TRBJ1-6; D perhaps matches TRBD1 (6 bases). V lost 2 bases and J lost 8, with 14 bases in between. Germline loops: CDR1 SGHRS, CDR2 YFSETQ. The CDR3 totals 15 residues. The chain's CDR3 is CASSFSGVNYSPLHF. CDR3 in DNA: TGCGCCAGCAGCTTTTCAGGGGTCAATTATTCACCCCTCCACTTT.

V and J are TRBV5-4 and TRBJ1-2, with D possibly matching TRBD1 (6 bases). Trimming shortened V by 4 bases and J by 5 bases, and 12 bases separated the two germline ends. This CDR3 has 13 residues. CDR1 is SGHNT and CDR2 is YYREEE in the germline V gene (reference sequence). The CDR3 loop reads CASSPDSDYGYTF. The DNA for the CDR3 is TGTGCCAGCAGCCCGGACAGCGATTATGGCTACACCTTC.

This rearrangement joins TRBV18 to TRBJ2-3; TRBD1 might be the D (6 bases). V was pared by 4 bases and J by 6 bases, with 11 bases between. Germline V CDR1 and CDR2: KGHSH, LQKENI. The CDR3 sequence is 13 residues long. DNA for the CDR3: TGTGCCAGCTCACTCTCGACAGGCGATACGCAGTATTTT. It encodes CASSLSTGDTQYF.

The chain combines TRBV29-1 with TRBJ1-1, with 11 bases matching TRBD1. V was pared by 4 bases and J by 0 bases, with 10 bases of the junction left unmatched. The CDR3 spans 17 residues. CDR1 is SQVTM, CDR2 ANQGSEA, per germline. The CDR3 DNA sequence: TGCAGCGTTGGGCCTTGGACAGGGGGCCACATGAACACTGAAGCTTTCTTT. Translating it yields CSVGPWTGGHMNTEAFF.

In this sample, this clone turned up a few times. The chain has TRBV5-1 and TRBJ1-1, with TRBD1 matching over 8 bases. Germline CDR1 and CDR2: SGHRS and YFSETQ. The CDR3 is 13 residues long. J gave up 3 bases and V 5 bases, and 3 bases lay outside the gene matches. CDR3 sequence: CASRAQGDTEAFF. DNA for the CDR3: TGCGCCAGCAGAGCACAGGGGGACACTGAAGCTTTCTTT.

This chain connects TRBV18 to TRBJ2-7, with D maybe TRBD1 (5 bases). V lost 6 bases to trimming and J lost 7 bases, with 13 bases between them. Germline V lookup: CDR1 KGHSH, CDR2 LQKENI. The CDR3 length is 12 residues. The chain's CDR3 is CASSPGSGEQYF. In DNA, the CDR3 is TGTGCCAGCTCGCCAGGGTCAGGGGAGCAGTACTTC.

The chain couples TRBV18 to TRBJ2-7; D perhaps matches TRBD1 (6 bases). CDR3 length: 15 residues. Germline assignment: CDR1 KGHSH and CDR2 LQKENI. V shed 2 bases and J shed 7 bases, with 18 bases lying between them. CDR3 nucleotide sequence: TGTGCCAGCTCACCAGACGCGACAGGTGGGGTGGAGCAGTACTTC. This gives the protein CASSPDATGGVEQYF.

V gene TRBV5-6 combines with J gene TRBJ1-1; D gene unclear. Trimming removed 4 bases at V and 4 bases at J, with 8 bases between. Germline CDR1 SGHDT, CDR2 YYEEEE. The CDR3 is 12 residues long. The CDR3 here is CASSGSGTEAFF. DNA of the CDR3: TGTGCCAGCAGCGGTTCAGGCACTGAAGCTTTCTTT.

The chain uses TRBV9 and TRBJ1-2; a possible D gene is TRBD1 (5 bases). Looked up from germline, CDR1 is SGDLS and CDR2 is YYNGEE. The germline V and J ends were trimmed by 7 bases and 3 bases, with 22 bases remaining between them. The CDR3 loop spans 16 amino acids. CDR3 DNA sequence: TGTGCCAGCGGTGCGGTCCCGGCGGGGGAGCACTATGGCTACACCTTC. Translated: CASGAVPAGEHYGYTF.

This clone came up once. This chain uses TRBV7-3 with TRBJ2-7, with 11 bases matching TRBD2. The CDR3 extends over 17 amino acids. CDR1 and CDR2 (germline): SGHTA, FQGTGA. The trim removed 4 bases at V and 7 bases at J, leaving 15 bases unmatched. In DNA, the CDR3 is TGTGCCAGCAGCTCCGGGACTAGCGGAGTGGAAGGAGAGGAGCAGTACTTC. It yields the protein CASSSGTSGVEGEEQYF.

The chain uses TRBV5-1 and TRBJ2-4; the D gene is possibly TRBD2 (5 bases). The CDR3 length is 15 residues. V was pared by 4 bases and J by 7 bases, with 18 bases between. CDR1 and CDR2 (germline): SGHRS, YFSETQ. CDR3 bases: TGCGCCAGCAGCCCCGACGGTGGGAGTCAGAACATTCAGTACTTC. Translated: CASSPDGGSQNIQYF.

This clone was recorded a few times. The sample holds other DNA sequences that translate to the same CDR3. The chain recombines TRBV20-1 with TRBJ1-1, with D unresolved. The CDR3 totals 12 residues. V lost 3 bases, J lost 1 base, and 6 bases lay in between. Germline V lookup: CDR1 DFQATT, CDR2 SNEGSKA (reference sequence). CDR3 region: CSASPGNTEAFF. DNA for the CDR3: TGCAGTGCTAGTCCGGGGAACACTGAAGCTTTCTTT.

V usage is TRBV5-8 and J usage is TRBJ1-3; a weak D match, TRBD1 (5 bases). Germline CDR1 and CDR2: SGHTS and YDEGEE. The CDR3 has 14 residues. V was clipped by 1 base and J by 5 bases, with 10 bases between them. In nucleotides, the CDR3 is TGTGCCAGCAGCTTGAGGGGCCCTCGAAACACCATATATTTT. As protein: CASSLRGPRNTIYF.

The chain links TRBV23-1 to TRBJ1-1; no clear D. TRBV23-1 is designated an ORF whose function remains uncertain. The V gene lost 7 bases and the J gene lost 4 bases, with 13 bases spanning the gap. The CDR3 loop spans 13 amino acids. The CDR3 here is CASNRTGSTEAFF. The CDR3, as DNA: TGCGCCAGCAATCGGACGGGATCCACTGAAGCTTTCTTT.

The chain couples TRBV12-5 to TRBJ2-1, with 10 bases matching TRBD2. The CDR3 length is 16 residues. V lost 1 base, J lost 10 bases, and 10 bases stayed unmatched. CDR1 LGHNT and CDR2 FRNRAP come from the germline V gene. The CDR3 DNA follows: TGTGCTAGTGGTTTGGAACGAGCGGGAGGGACTGGGGAGCAGTTCTTC. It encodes CASGLERAGGTGEQFF.

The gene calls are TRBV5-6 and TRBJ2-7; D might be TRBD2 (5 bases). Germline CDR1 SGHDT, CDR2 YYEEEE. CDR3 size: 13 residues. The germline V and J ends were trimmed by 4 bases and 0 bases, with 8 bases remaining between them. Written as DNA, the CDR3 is TGTGCCAGCAGCCCTACTAGCTCCTACGAGCAGTACTTC. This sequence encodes CASSPTSSYEQYF.